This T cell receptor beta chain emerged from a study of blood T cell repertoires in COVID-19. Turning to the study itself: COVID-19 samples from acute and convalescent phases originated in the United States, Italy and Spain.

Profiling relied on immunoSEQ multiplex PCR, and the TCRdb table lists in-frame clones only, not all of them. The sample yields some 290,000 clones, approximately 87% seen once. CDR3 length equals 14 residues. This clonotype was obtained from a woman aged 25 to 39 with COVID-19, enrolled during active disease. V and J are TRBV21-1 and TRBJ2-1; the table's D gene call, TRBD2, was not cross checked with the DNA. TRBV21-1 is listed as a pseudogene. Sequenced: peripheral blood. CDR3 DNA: TGTGCCAGTCCCCGCCCAACTAGGGACAATGAGCAGTTCTTC. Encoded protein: CASPRPTRDNEQFF.